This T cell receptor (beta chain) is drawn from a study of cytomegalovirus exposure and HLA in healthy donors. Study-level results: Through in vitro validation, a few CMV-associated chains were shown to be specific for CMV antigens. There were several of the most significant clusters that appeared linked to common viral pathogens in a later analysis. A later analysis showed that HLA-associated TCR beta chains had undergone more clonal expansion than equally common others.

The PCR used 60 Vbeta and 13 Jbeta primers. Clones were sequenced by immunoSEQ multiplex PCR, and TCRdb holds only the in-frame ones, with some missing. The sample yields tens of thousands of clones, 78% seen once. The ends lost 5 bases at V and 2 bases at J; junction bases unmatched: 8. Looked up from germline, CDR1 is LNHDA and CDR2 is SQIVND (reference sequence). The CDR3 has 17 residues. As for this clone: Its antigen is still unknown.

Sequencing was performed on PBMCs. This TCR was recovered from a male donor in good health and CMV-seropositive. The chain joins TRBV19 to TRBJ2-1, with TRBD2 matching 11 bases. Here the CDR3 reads CASSQTKLAGAYNEQFF. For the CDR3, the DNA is TGTGCCAGTAGTCAAACGAAACTAGCGGGAGCCTACAATGAGCAGTTCTTC.